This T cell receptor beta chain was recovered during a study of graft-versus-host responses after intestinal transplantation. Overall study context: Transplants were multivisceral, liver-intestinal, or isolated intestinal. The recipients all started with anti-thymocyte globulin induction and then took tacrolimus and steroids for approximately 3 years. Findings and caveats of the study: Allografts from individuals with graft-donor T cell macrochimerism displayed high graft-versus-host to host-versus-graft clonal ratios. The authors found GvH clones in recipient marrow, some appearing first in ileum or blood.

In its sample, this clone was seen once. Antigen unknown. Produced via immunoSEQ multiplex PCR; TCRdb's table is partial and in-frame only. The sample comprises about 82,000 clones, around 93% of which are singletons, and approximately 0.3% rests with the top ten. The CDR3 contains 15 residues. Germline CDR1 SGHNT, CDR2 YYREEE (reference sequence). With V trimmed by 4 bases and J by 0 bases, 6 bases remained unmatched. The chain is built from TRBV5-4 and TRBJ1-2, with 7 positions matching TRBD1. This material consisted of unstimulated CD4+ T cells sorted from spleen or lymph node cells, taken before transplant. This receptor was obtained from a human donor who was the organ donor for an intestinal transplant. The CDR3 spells CASSPDRDPNYGYTF. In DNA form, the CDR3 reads TGTGCCAGCAGCCCCGACAGGGACCCTAACTATGGCTACACCTTC.